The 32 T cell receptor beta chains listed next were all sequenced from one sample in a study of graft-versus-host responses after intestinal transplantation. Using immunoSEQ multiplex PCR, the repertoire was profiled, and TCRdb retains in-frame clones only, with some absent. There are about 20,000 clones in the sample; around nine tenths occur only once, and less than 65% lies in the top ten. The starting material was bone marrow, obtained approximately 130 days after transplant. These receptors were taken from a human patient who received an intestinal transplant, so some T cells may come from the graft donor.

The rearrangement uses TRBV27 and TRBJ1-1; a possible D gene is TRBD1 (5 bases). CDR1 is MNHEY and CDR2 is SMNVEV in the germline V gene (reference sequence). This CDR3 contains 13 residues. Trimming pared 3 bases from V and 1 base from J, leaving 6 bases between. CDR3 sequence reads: CASSLGRNTEAFF. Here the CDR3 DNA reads TGTGCCAGCAGTTTGGGACGGAACACTGAAGCTTTCTTT.

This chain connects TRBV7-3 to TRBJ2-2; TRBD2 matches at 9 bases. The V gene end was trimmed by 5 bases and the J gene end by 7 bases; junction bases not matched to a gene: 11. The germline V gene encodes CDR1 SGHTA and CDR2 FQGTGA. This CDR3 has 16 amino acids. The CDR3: CASSLLAGVGDGELFF. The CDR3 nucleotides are TGTGCCAGCAGCCTTTTAGCGGGAGTTGGTGACGGGGAGCTGTTTTTT.

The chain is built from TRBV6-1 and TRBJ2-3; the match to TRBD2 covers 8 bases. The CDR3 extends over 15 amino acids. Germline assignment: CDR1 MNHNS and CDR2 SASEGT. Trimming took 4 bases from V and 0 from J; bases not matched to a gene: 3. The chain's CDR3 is CASSVSSGSTDTQYF. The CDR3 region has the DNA TGTGCCAGCAGTGTGTCTAGCGGGAGCACAGATACGCAGTATTTT.

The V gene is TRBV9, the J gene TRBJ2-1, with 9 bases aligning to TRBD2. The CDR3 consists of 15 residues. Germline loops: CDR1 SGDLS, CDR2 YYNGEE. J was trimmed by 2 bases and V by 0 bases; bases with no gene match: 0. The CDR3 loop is CASSVVAGAYNEQFF. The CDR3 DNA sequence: TGTGCCAGCAGCGTAGTAGCGGGGGCCTACAATGAGCAGTTCTTC. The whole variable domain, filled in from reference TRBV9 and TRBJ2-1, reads DSGVTQTPKHLITATGQRVTLRCSPRSGDLSVYWYQQSLDQGLQFLIQYYNGEERAKGNILERFSAQQFPDLHSELNLSSLELGDSALYFCASSVVAGAYNEQFFGPGTRLTVL.

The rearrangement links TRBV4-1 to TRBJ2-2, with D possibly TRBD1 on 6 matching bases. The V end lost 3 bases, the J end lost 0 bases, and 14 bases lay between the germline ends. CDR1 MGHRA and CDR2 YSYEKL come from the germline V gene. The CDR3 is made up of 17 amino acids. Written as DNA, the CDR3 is TGCGCCAGCAGCCATAACGCAGGGGAAGCGAACACCGGGGAGCTGTTTTTT. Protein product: CASSHNAGEANTGELFF.

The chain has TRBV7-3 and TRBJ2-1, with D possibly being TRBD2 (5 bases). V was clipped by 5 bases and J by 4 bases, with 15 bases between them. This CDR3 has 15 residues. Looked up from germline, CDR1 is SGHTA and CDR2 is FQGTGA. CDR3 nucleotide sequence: TGTGCCAGCAGCATAGACGGACTTAGATACAATGAGCAGTTCTTC. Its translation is CASSIDGLRYNEQFF. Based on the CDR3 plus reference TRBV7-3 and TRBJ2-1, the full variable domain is GAGVSQTPSNKVTEKGKYVELRCDPISGHTALYWYRQSLGQGPEFLIYFQGTGAADDSGLPNDRFFAVRPEGSVSTLKIQRTERGDSAVYLCASSIDGLRYNEQFFGPGTRLTVL.

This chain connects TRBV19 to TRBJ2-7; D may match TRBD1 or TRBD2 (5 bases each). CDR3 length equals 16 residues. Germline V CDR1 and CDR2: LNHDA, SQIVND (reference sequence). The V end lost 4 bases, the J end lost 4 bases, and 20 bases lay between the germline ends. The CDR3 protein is CASSTARDRPTYEQYF. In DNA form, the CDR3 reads TGTGCCAGTAGTACGGCCCGGGACCGTCCGACGTACGAGCAGTACTTC.

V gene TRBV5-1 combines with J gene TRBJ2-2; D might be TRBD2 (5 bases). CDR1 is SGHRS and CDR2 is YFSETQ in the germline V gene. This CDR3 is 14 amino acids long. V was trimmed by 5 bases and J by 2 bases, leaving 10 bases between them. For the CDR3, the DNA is TGCGCCAGCAGATCCGGACTTAACACCGGGGAGCTGTTTTTT. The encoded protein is CASRSGLNTGELFF. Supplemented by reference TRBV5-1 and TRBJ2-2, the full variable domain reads KAGVTQTPRYLIKTRGQQVTLSCSPISGHRSVSWYQQTPGQGLQFLFEYFSETQRNKGNFPGRFSGRQFSNSRSEMNVSTLELGDSALYLCASRSGLNTGELFFGEGSRLTVL.

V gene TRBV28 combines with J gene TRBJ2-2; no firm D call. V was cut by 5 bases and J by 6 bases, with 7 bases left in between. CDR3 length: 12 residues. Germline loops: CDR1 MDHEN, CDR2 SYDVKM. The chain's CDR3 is CASSNRPGELFF. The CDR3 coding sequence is TGTGCCAGCAGTAATAGGCCCGGGGAGCTGTTTTTT.

CDR3 sequence: CASSVAQDNPSPTREQYF. CDR3 nucleotide sequence: TGTGCCAGCAGCGTAGCGCAGGACAACCCGTCTCCTACGAGGGAGCAGTACTTC. The chain is built from TRBV9 and TRBJ2-7, with D possibly TRBD1 on 5 matching bases. Trimming pared 0 bases from V and 7 bases from J, leaving 26 bases between. CDR1 is SGDLS, CDR2 YYNGEE, per germline. This CDR3 contains 18 residues.

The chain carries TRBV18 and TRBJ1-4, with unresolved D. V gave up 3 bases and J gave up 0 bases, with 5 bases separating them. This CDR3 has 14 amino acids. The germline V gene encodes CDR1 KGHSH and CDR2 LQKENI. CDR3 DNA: TGTGCCAGCTCACCCAGGTCAACTAATGAAAAACTGTTTTTT. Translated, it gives CASSPRSTNEKLFF.

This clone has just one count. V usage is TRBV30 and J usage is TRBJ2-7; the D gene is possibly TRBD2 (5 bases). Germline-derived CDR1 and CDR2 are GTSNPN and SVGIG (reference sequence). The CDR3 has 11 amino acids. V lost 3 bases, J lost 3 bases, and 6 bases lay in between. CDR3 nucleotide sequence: TGTGCCTGGAGGGACTTCTACGAGCAGTACTTC. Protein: CAWRDFYEQYF.

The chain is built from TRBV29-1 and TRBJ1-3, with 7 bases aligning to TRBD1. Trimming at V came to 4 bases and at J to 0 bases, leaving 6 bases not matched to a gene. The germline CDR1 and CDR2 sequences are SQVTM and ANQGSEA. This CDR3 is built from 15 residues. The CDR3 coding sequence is TGCAGCGTTGTTGTCGGGACAGCCTCTGGAAACACCATATATTTT. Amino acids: CSVVVGTASGNTIYF.

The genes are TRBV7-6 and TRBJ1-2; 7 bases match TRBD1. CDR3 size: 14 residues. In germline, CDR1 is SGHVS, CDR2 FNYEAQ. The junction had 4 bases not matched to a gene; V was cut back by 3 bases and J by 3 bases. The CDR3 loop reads CASSFATGDYGYTF. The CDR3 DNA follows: TGTGCCAGCAGCTTTGCCACAGGGGACTATGGCTACACCTTC.

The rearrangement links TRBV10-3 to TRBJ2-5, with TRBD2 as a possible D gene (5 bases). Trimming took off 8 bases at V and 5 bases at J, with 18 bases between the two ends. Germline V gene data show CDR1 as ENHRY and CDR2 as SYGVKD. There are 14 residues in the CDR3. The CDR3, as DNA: TGTGCCATCTCTTTTTCAACCGCGGGTGAGACCCAGTACTTC. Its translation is CAISFSTAGETQYF.

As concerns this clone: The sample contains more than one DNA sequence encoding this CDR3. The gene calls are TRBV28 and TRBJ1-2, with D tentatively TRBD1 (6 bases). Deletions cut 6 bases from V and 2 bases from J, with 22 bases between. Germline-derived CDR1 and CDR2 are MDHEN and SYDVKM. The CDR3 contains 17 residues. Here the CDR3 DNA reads TGTGCCAGCAGGGGGGCGGGGCGGGGGACTCTAAACTATGGCTACACCTTC. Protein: CASRGAGRGTLNYGYTF.

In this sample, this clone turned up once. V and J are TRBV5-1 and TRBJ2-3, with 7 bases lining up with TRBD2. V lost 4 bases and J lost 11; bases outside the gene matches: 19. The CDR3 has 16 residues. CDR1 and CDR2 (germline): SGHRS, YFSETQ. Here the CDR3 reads CASSPEEGRGRVEQYF. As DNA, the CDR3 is TGCGCCAGCAGCCCGGAGGAGGGAAGAGGGAGGGTAGAGCAGTATTTT.

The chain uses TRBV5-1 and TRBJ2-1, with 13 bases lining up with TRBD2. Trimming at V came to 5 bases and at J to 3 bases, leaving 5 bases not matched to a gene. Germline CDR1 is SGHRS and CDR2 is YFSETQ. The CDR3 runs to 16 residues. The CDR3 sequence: CASRFGTSGNYNEQFF. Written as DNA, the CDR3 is TGCGCCAGCAGATTCGGGACTAGCGGGAACTACAATGAGCAGTTCTTC.

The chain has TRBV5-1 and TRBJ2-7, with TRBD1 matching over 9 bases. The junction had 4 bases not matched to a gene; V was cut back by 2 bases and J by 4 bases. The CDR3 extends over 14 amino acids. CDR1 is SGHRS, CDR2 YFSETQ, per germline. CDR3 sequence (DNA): TGCGCCAGCAGCTTCCAGACAGGGGGGTACGAGCAGTACTTC. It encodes CASSFQTGGYEQYF.

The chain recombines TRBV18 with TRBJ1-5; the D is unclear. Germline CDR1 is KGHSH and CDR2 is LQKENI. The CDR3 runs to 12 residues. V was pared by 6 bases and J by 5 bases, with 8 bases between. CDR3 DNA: TGTGCCAGCTCCCCCTCAGATCAGCCCCAGCATTTT. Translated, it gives CASSPSDQPQHF.

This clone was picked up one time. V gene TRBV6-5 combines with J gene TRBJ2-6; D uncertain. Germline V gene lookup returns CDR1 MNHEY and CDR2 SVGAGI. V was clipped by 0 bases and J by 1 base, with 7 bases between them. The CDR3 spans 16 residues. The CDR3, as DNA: TGTGCCAGCAGTTACTCGATGGGGTCTGGGGCCAACGTCCTGACTTTC. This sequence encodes CASSYSMGSGANVLTF.

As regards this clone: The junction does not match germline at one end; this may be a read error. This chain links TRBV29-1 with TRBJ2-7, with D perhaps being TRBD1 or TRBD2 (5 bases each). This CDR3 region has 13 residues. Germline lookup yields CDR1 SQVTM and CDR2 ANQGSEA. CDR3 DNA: TGCACCCTTGGGGCCGGGACCTCCCACGAGCAGTACTTC. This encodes CTLGAGTSHEQYF.

CDR3 in DNA: TGTGCCAGCAGCCACAGACTAGGTCGTAGTATCGGGGAGCTGTTTTTT. It specifies CASSHRLGRSIGELFF. The chain has TRBV7-9 and TRBJ2-2; a possible D gene is TRBD2 (6 bases). The CDR3 has 16 amino acids. Germline CDR1 reads SEHNR; CDR2 reads FQNEAQ (reference sequence). Trimming cost V 5 bases and J 7 bases, with 20 bases left between them.

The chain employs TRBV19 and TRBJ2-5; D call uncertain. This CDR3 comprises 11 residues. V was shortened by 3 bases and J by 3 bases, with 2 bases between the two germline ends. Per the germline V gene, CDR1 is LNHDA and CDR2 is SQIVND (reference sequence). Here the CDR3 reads CASSMEETQYF. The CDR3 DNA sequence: TGTGCCAGTAGTATGGAAGAGACCCAGTACTTC. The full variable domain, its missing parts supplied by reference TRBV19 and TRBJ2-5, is DGGITQSPKYLFRKEGQNVTLSCEQNLNHDAMYWYRQDPGQGLRLIYYSQIVNDFQKGDIAEGYSVSREKKESFPLTVTSAQKNPTAFYLCASSMEETQYFGPGTRLLVL.

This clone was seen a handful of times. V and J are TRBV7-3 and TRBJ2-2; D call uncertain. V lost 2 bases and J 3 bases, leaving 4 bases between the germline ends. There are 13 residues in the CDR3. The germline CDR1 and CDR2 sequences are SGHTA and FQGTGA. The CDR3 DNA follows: TGTGCCAGCAGCTTAGGGCACACCGGGGAGCTGTTTTTT. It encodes CASSLGHTGELFF.

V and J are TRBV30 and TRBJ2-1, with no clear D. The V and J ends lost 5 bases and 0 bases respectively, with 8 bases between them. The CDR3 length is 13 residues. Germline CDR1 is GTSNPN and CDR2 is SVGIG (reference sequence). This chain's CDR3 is CAWDHSSYNEQFF. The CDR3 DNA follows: TGTGCCTGGGACCACAGCTCCTACAATGAGCAGTTCTTC.

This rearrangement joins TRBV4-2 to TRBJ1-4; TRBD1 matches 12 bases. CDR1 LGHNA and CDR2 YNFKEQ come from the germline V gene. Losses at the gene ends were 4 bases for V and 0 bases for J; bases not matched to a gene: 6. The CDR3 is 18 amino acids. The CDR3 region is CASSLGTGGVTTNEKLFF. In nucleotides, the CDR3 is TGTGCCAGCAGCCTTGGGACAGGGGGCGTAACAACTAATGAAAAACTGTTTTTT.

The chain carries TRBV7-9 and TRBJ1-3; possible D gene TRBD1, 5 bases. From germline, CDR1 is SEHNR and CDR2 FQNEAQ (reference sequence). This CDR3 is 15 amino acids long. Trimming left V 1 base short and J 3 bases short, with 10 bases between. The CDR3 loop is CASSLGGAVGNTIYF. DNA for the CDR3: TGTGCCAGCAGCTTAGGTGGGGCGGTTGGAAACACCATATATTTT.

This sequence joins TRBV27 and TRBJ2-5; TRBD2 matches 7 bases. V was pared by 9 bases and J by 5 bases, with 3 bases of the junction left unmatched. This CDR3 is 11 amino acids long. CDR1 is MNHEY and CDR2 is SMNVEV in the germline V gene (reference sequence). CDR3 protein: CASSGGETQYF. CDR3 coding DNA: TGTGCCAGTTCCGGGGGGGAGACCCAGTACTTC.

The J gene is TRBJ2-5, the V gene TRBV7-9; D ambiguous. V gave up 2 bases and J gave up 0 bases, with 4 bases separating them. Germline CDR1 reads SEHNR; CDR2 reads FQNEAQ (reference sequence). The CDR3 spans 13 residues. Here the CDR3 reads CASSLQNQETQYF. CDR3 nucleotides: TGTGCCAGCAGCTTACAGAACCAAGAGACCCAGTACTTC.

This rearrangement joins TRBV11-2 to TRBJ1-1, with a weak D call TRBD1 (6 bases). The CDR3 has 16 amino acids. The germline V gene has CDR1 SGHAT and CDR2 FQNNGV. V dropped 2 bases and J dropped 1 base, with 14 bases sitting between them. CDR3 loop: CASSLRPQGWNTEAFF. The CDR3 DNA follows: TGTGCCAGCAGCTTAAGACCACAGGGTTGGAACACTGAAGCTTTCTTT.

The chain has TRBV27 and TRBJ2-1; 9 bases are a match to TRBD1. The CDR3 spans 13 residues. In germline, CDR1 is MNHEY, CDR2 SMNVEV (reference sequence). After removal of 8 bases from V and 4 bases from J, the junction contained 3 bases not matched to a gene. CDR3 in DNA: TGTGCCAGCTGGGACAGGGAGTACAATGAGCAGTTCTTC. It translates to CASWDREYNEQFF.